This is a list of T cell receptor beta chains from one sample in a study of blood T cells in healthy people across ages. Via MiXCR, TCRdb re-called the 5' RACE reads, giving one row per CDR3 protein. The profile shows about 670,000 distinct CDR3 sequences, 35% to 50% of them singletons. The source material was blood. The receptors here all came from an elderly man in good health. Each CDR3 is given with its conserved first and last residue. The order of the fields is J gene, V gene, clone size, D gene, CDR3 protein, CDR3 DNA. D genes are given only for firm matches. For some rows the clone size is stated as once, few or many, or as a class when expanded; others skip it.

j_call: TRBJ2-3; v_call: TRBV29-1; clone_size: NA; d_call: NA; cdr3_aa: CSVEGGLTDTQYF; cdr3_nt: TGCAGCGTGGAGGGGGGGCTCACAGATACGCAGTATTTT
j_call: TRBJ2-7; v_call: TRBV6-2/TRBV6-3; clone_size: few; d_call: TRBD2; cdr3_aa: CASRNSGIVYEQYF; cdr3_nt: TGTGCCAGCAGGAATAGCGGGATAGTCTACGAGCAGTACTTC
j_call: TRBJ2-7; v_call: TRBV20-1; clone_size: NA; d_call: NA; cdr3_aa: CSASGPYEQYF; cdr3_nt: TGCAGTGCTAGCGGACCCTACGAGCAGTACTTC
j_call: TRBJ2-2; v_call: TRBV11-2; clone_size: NA; d_call: NA; cdr3_aa: CASRPAGANTGELFF; cdr3_nt: TGTGCCAGCAGACCCGCGGGTGCGAACACCGGGGAACTGTTTTTT
j_call: TRBJ2-7; v_call: TRBV29-1; clone_size: many; d_call: TRBD1; cdr3_aa: CSVVRTGDEQYF; cdr3_nt: TGCAGCGTTGTACGGACAGGGGACGAGCAGTACTTC
j_call: TRBJ2-3; v_call: TRBV7-2; clone_size: NA; d_call: TRBD1; cdr3_aa: CASSLGGQVSNTQYF; cdr3_nt: TGTGCCAGCAGCTTAGGGGGACAGGTTTCAAATACGCAGTATTTT
j_call: TRBJ2-1; v_call: TRBV29-1; clone_size: NA; d_call: NA; cdr3_aa: CSVEDTSSYNEQFF; cdr3_nt: TGCAGCGTTGAAGACACGAGCTCCTACAATGAGCAGTTCTTC
j_call: TRBJ2-1; v_call: TRBV24-1; clone_size: NA; d_call: TRBD1; cdr3_aa: CATSDGGTGGQNEQFF; cdr3_nt: TGTGCCACCAGTGATGGAGGGACAGGGGGTCAAAATGAGCAGTTCTTC
j_call: TRBJ2-7; v_call: TRBV27; clone_size: NA; d_call: TRBD1; cdr3_aa: CASSTRGNYEQYF; cdr3_nt: TGTGCCAGCAGTACCAGGGGGAACTACGAGCAGTACTTC
j_call: TRBJ2-7; v_call: TRBV6-1; clone_size: NA; d_call: TRBD1; cdr3_aa: CASSLPGTGRSEQYF; cdr3_nt: TGTGCCAGCAGTCTCCCCGGGACAGGGAGAAGCGAGCAGTACTTC
j_call: TRBJ2-4; v_call: TRBV29-1; clone_size: NA; d_call: NA; cdr3_aa: CSVESTKNIQYF; cdr3_nt: TGCAGCGTTGAATCCACCAAAAACATTCAGTACTTC
j_call: TRBJ2-7; v_call: TRBV11-2; clone_size: NA; d_call: NA; cdr3_aa: CASSSDPSQRYEQYF; cdr3_nt: TGTGCCAGCAGCTCAGATCCGAGTCAACGCTACGAGCAGTACTTC
j_call: TRBJ2-3; v_call: TRBV5-4; clone_size: NA; d_call: TRBD2; cdr3_aa: CASSSWTSGAADTQYF; cdr3_nt: TGTGCCAGCAGCTCCTGGACTAGCGGGGCCGCAGATACGCAGTATTTT
j_call: TRBJ2-2; v_call: TRBV6-2/TRBV6-3; clone_size: NA; d_call: NA; cdr3_aa: CASRSEQGFNTGELFF; cdr3_nt: TGTGCCAGCAGATCAGAACAGGGTTTTAACACCGGGGAGCTGTTTTTT
j_call: TRBJ1-5; v_call: TRBV20-1; clone_size: NA; d_call: NA; cdr3_aa: CSAPMSLPSSNQPQHF; cdr3_nt: TGCAGTGCTCCTATGAGCCTTCCGAGTAGCAATCAGCCCCAGCATTTT
j_call: TRBJ2-5; v_call: TRBV12-3/TRBV12-4; clone_size: NA; d_call: TRBD1; cdr3_aa: CASSLVGQGSEQYF; cdr3_nt: TGTGCCAGCAGTTTAGTGGGACAGGGGAGTGAGCAGTACTTC
j_call: TRBJ1-3; v_call: TRBV7-2; clone_size: NA; d_call: NA; cdr3_aa: CASSPPRGARNTIYF; cdr3_nt: TGTGCCAGCAGCCCTCCTAGGGGGGCTAGAAACACCATATATTTT
j_call: TRBJ2-1; v_call: TRBV15; clone_size: NA; d_call: NA; cdr3_aa: CATSTSGTAYNEQFF; cdr3_nt: TGTGCCACCAGCACCTCCGGGACTGCTTACAATGAGCAGTTCTTC
j_call: TRBJ1-5; v_call: TRBV6-2/TRBV6-3; clone_size: few; d_call: TRBD1; cdr3_aa: CASSYGTGRQPQHF; cdr3_nt: TGTGCCAGCAGTTACGGGACAGGGCGGCAGCCCCAGCATTTT
j_call: TRBJ2-7; v_call: TRBV20-1; clone_size: NA; d_call: TRBD2; cdr3_aa: CSANPRTSGTYEQYF; cdr3_nt: TGCAGTGCCAATCCAAGGACTAGCGGGACCTACGAGCAGTACTTC
j_call: TRBJ2-3; v_call: TRBV4-2; clone_size: few; d_call: NA; cdr3_aa: CASSQDPTGTADTQYF; cdr3_nt: TGTGCCAGCAGCCAAGATCCGACAGGGACTGCAGATACGCAGTATTTT
j_call: TRBJ2-1; v_call: TRBV27; clone_size: many; d_call: NA; cdr3_aa: CASSLLGGYTSSYNEQFF; cdr3_nt: TGTGCCAGCAGTTTATTGGGCGGGTACACGAGCTCCTACAATGAGCAGTTCTTC
j_call: TRBJ2-1; v_call: TRBV7-2; clone_size: few; d_call: NA; cdr3_aa: CASSPDRGGEQFF; cdr3_nt: TGTGCCAGCAGCCCCGACCGGGGTGGTGAGCAGTTCTTC
j_call: TRBJ1-3; v_call: TRBV20-1; clone_size: NA; d_call: NA; cdr3_aa: CSASQGSGNTIYF; cdr3_nt: TGCAGTGCCTCCCAGGGGTCTGGAAACACCATATATTTT
j_call: TRBJ2-1; v_call: TRBV20-1; clone_size: NA; d_call: NA; cdr3_aa: CSARGSGSYNGQFF; cdr3_nt: TGCAGTGCTAGGGGAAGTGGTTCCTACAATGGGCAGTTCTTC
j_call: TRBJ2-2; v_call: TRBV7-9; clone_size: NA; d_call: NA; cdr3_aa: CASTGSSTGELFF; cdr3_nt: TGTGCCAGCACAGGGTCAAGCACCGGGGAGCTGTTTTTT
j_call: TRBJ2-6; v_call: TRBV12-3/TRBV12-4; clone_size: many; d_call: NA; cdr3_aa: CASSFTDFSGANVLTF; cdr3_nt: TGTGCCAGCAGTTTTACAGATTTCTCTGGGGCCAACGTCCTGACTTTC
j_call: TRBJ2-5; v_call: TRBV6-2/TRBV6-3; clone_size: few; d_call: TRBD2; cdr3_aa: CASSYGTGGPSETQYF; cdr3_nt: TGTGCCAGCAGTTACGGGACGGGAGGGCCCTCCGAGACCCAGTACTTC